Below, 21 T cell receptor beta chains from the same sample are listed, as sequenced in a study of cytomegalovirus exposure and HLA in healthy donors (dated by TCRdb to 2017 to 2019). The library was prepared using the immunoSEQ multiplex PCR assay. For the multiplex PCR, a mixture combining 60 forward primers for TCR Vbeta segments and 13 reverse primers for TCR Jbeta segments was used. In TCRdb, the immuneACCESS table is reduced to in-frame sequences with V and J assigned. These tables do not hold every clone; where another copy was compared, an unresolved V gene accounts for under half, and the others remain unexplained. This sample comprises 70,000 to 85,000 clones, 55% to 75% of them detected only once. The ten most abundant clones make up around 6% of the sample. Sequenced sample: PBMCs. The receptors shown here come from a young man in good health and CMV-seropositive.

The chain combines TRBV2 with TRBJ2-7; 7 bases map to TRBD2. The V segment lost 8 bases and the J segment 1 base; nucleotides outside the gene matches: 8. Germline lookup yields CDR1 SNHLY and CDR2 FYNNEI. The CDR3 contains 14 residues. CDR3 nucleotide sequence: TGTGCCAGCGTGATGGCTAGCGGATCCTACGAGCAGTACTTC. This translates into CASVMASGSYEQYF.

The chain employs TRBV5-4 and TRBJ2-3; 7 nucleotides align to TRBD2. Unmatched junction bases numbered 12, after V lost 0 bases and J lost 8 bases. The V gene's germline CDR1 is SGHNT and CDR2 YYREEE (reference sequence). The CDR3 is 16 amino acids. The chain's CDR3 is CASSLGSKRDVSTQYF. CDR3 DNA sequence: TGTGCCAGCAGCTTGGGTAGCAAGCGGGATGTTTCTACGCAGTATTTT.

This clone was detected only once. At one end the junction does not follow the germline gene, possibly because of a read error. CDR3 sequence reads: CASSLRGLAGAFWIF. The DNA of the CDR3 is TGTGCCAGCAGCCTACGGGGACTAGCGGGAGCGTTTTGGATCTTC. V usage is TRBV7-2 and J usage is TRBJ2-1; 14 bases line up with TRBD2. This CDR3 region has 15 residues. The germline gives CDR1 SGHTA, CDR2 FQGNSA.

The V and J genes are TRBV4-1 and TRBJ2-7, with TRBD1 matching over 7 bases. Trimming removed 0 bases from V and 4 bases from J; junction bases left unmatched: 6. Per germline, CDR1 MGHRA and CDR2 YSYEKL. The CDR3 has 15 amino acids. The CDR3 DNA sequence: TGCGCCAGCAGCCAAGATAACAGGGGAACTTACGAGCAGTACTTC. Translated, it gives CASSQDNRGTYEQYF.

The genes are TRBV6-5 and TRBJ1-2; 8 nucleotides align to TRBD1. This CDR3 region has 14 residues. CDR1 is MNHEY and CDR2 is SVGAGI in the germline V gene. V was pared by 7 bases and J by 3 bases, with 7 bases of the junction left unmatched. CDR3 protein: CASTNSGGHYGYTF. The CDR3 DNA reads as TGTGCCAGCACAAACTCAGGGGGCCACTATGGCTACACCTTC.

The rearrangement joins TRBV11-3 to TRBJ2-5; 8 bases match TRBD2. V lost 5 bases, J lost 2 bases, and 7 bases stayed unmatched. This CDR3 is 15 amino acids long. Germline lookup yields CDR1 SGHNT and CDR2 YENEEA. The CDR3 loop is CASSGSGSEQETQYF. The CDR3 nucleotides read TGTGCCAGCAGCGGGAGCGGGAGTGAGCAAGAGACCCAGTACTTC.

V is TRBV5-1 and J is TRBJ2-1, with D tentatively TRBD2 (6 bases). CDR1 is SGHRS and CDR2 is YFSETQ in the germline V gene. The CDR3 totals 15 residues. The ends were cut back, 0 bases at V and 6 bases at J, with 13 bases in the middle. The CDR3 loop is CASSLVLAGSNEQFF. The CDR3 DNA reads TGCGCCAGCAGCTTGGTCCTCGCGGGAAGCAATGAGCAGTTCTTC.

This clone was counted a few times. The chain combines TRBV11-2 with TRBJ2-7, with 11 bases that match TRBD2. The CDR3 is made up of 15 amino acids. Germline CDR1 SGHAT, CDR2 FQNNGV. The ends lost 5 bases at V and 1 base at J; junction bases unmatched: 4. CDR3 bases: TGTGCCAGCAGCCTGACTAGCGGGGAATCCTACGAGCAGTACTTC. Protein: CASSLTSGESYEQYF.

The chain is built from TRBV18 and TRBJ2-1; TRBD1 matches 7 bases. The CDR3 runs to 14 residues. V lost 6 bases and J lost 3; bases outside the gene matches: 5. In germline, CDR1 is KGHSH, CDR2 LQKENI. CDR3 nucleotide sequence: TGTGCCAGCTCCCCGGGACAGCGCTACAATGAGCAGTTCTTC. Its protein is CASSPGQRYNEQFF.

The J gene is TRBJ2-7, the V gene TRBV10-2; D possibly corresponds to TRBD2 (6 bases). Germline V gene sequence: CDR1 WSHSY, CDR2 SAAADI. The CDR3 is 13 amino acids. The V end lost 7 bases, the J end lost 2 bases, and 12 bases lay between the germline ends. In nucleotides, the CDR3 is TGCGCCAGCAATTGGGGGGAGGCCTACGAGCAGTACTTC. Its protein is CASNWGEAYEQYF.

The chain joins TRBV28 to TRBJ1-6; D is perhaps TRBD1 (5 bases). The V end was cut by 10 bases, the J end by 8 bases, with 12 bases between. CDR3 length: 12 amino acids. Germline loops: CDR1 MDHEN, CDR2 SYDVKM. CDR3 DNA sequence: TGTGCCACCCTAATCAGGGATTCACCCCTCCACTTT. It is translated as CATLIRDSPLHF.

The V gene is TRBV6-4, the J gene TRBJ1-5, with D hard to call. Looked up from germline, CDR1 is MRHNA and CDR2 is SNTAGT. This CDR3 contains 13 residues. With 7 bases removed from V and 3 bases from J, the gap between germline ends came to 10 bases. CDR3 DNA sequence: TGTGCCAGCATCGAGATAGACAATCAGCCCCAGCATTTT. It translates to CASIEIDNQPQHF.

This clone was seen more than once but under ten times. The chain combines TRBV7-9 with TRBJ2-5, with TRBD2 matching 10 bases. The V and J ends lost 3 bases and 11 bases, in that order; junction bases with no gene match: 9. The CDR3 has 14 amino acids. Germline CDR1 SEHNR, CDR2 FQNEAQ (reference sequence). CDR3 region: CASSFGLAGVEQYF. The DNA of the CDR3 is TGTGCCAGCAGCTTCGGCCTAGCGGGAGTTGAGCAGTACTTC.

V gene TRBV28 combines with J gene TRBJ2-2; 10 positions match TRBD1. Germline V CDR1 and CDR2: MDHEN, SYDVKM. The CDR3 loop spans 16 amino acids. Trimming cost V 5 bases and J 6 bases; bases outside gene matches: 9. The CDR3 region has the DNA TGTGCCAGCAGTAAGACAGGGGGCGTATCCCCCGGGGAGCTGTTTTTT. It specifies CASSKTGGVSPGELFF.

This clone was observed a handful of times. The chain links TRBV5-4 to TRBJ2-1; 9 bases are a match to TRBD1. The CDR3 extends over 15 amino acids. In germline, CDR1 is SGHNT, CDR2 YYREEE (reference sequence). Germline trimming cut 4 bases from V and 4 bases from J; bases unmatched to any gene: 6. The CDR3 region is CASSPWDREYNEQFF. CDR3 nucleotides: TGTGCCAGCAGCCCTTGGGACAGGGAATACAATGAGCAGTTCTTC.

This clone was counted between two and nine times. The CDR3 region is CASSLWARGQRNTEAFF. The CDR3 nucleotides read TGCGCCAGCAGCTTGTGGGCCAGGGGACAGAGGAACACTGAAGCTTTCTTT. This chain joins TRBV5-1 and TRBJ1-1, with 7 nucleotides matching TRBD1. The CDR3 length is 17 residues. The germline gives CDR1 SGHRS, CDR2 YFSETQ. The junction had 10 bases not matched to a gene; V was cut back by 1 base and J by 1 base.

This clone was seen a handful of times. The chain links TRBV7-3 to TRBJ2-1; 9 bases are shared with TRBD2. The CDR3 spans 15 residues. Germline CDR1 and CDR2: SGHTA and FQGTGA. V gave up 2 bases and J gave up 6 bases; unmatched junction bases: 5. The CDR3 here is CASSLFASGTNEQFF. CDR3 nucleotides: TGTGCCAGCAGCTTATTTGCTAGCGGGACCAATGAGCAGTTCTTC.

The table lists this clone with a few counts. This chain connects TRBV5-1 to TRBJ1-1; 9 bases are shared with TRBD1. Germline CDR1 reads SGHRS; CDR2 reads YFSETQ. The trim removed 5 bases at V and 3 bases at J, leaving 14 bases unmatched. The CDR3 is 17 residues long. CDR3 in DNA: TGCGCCAGCAGACACCGGGACAGGGACATCATGGACACTGAAGCTTTCTTT. Its protein is CASRHRDRDIMDTEAFF.

In this sample, this clone turned up a few times. V is TRBV5-1 and J is TRBJ2-7; 8 bases align to TRBD1. The CDR3 contains 15 residues. J gave up 2 bases and V 1 base, and 5 bases lay outside the gene matches. Per the germline V gene, CDR1 is SGHRS and CDR2 is YFSETQ. As DNA, the CDR3 is TGCGCCAGCAGCTTGACCGGCAGGGGGCCCTACGAGCAGTACTTC. Translation: CASSLTGRGPYEQYF.

This clone showed up just a few times. The V and J genes are TRBV25-1 and TRBJ2-7; 10 bases match TRBD2. V gave up 3 bases and J gave up 3 bases; unmatched junction bases: 2. Germline assignment: CDR1 MGHDK and CDR2 SYGVNS. CDR3 length: 14 residues. CDR3 sequence reads: CASSDRLAGYEQYF. CDR3 sequence (DNA): TGTGCCAGCAGTGACAGACTAGCGGGCTACGAGCAGTACTTC.

The chain combines TRBV2 with TRBJ2-5, with TRBD1 matching over 10 bases. V lost 2 bases and J lost 5; bases outside the gene matches: 8. The CDR3 length is 16 residues. Germline values: CDR1 SNHLY, CDR2 FYNNEI. CDR3 in DNA: TGTGCCAGCAGTGAAACCCCGACAGGGGGCTACGAGACCCAGTACTTC. This sequence encodes CASSETPTGGYETQYF.